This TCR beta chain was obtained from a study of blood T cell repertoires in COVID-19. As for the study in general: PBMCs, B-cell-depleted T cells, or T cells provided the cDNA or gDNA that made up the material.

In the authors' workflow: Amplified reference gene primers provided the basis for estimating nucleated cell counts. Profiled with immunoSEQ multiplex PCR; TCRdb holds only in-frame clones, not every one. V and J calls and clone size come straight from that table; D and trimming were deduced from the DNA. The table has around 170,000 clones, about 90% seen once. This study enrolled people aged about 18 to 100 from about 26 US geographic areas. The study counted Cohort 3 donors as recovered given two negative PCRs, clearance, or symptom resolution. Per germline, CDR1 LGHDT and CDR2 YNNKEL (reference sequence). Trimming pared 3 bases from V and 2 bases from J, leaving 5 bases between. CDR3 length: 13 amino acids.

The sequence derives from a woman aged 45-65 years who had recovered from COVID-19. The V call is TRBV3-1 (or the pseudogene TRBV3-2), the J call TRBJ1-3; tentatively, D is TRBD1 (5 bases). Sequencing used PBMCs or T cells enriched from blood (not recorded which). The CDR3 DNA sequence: TGTGCCAGCAGCCAGACAGCTGGAAACACCATATATTTT. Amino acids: CASSQTAGNTIYF.